This T cell receptor beta chain was found in a study of cytomegalovirus exposure and HLA in healthy donors. Whole-study findings and limits: Presence/absence analyses supposed approximately even sequencing depth among donors.

There are a few counts of this clone. Its antigen is undetermined. PCR primers comprised 60 Vbeta and 13 Jbeta primers. This table comes from immunoSEQ multiplex PCR, and its TCRdb copy is limited to in-frame clones, with some not included. The sample has nearly 65,000 clones, about 76% seen once. V was cut by 0 bases and J by 15 bases, with 16 bases left in between. The CDR3 is 14 amino acids. Per germline, CDR1 SGDLS and CDR2 YYNGEE. The chain couples TRBV9 to TRBJ1-6, with a possible D match to TRBD1 (6 bases). The receptor comes from a man aged 45-60 years in good health and CMV-seronegative. The sequenced sample consisted of PBMCs. CDR3 DNA: TGTGCCAGCAGCGTAGAGGACAGTCACCGAGGCCTCCACTTT. This sequence encodes CASSVEDSHRGLHF.